This T cell receptor beta chain emerged from a study of T-cell reconstitution after alpha-beta-depleted transplantation in children. This clonotype was observed a few times. This CDR3 is 15 amino acids long. Deletions cut 5 bases from V and 0 bases from J, with 13 bases between. The germline V gene encodes CDR1 KGHSH and CDR2 LQKENI. Unique molecular identifiers were incorporated into the prepared TCRbeta library. Using its own MiXCR run on the PCR reads, TCRdb lists one record per CDR3 protein. This table holds around 340,000 distinct CDR3 sequences, roughly 13% found once. Material: PBMCs, obtained from the stem cell graft. This chain links TRBV18 with TRBJ2-5; possible D gene TRBD1, 5 bases. The receptor comes from a human donor who donated a stem cell graft to a child with Fanconi anemia. The CDR3 coding sequence is TGTGCCAGCTCAAGATCCAGGGCCAACCAAGAGACCCAGTACTTC. It codes for CASSRSRANQETQYF.